This passage covers 22 T cell receptor beta chains from one sample sequenced in a study of T cells in Graves' hyperthyroidism and ophthalmopathy. RNA transcripts served as the template for amplifying TCR beta CDR3 regions. An initial round of RT-PCR targeting the TCR CDR3 relied on the HTBI primer set. TCRdb reanalysed the multiplex PCR reads using MiXCR and keeps one entry per CDR3 protein. The sample holds 500,000 to 600,000 distinct CDR3 sequences, roughly 50% seen once. The source material was peripheral blood or thyroid tissue (not recorded which). All receptors derive from an adult woman with Graves' disease, either hyperthyroidism or ophthalmopathy (not recorded which).

This clonotype was seen just once. The gene calls are TRBV2 and TRBJ2-7; 10 bases fit TRBD2. The CDR3 sequence is 14 residues long. CDR1 is SNHLY, CDR2 FYNNEI, per germline. The J segment lost 7 bases and the V segment lost 4 bases, leaving 7 bases of the junction unmatched. CDR3 sequence (DNA): TGTGCCAGCAGTGTGCTAGCGGGAGCTAGGGAGCAGTACTTC. The encoded protein is CASSVLAGAREQYF.

The CDR3: CASSFSLGQEGRGYTF. The CDR3 region has the DNA TGTGCCAGCAGTTTTAGCCTGGGACAGGAGGGTCGTGGCTACACCTTC. The chain carries TRBV28 and TRBJ1-2; the match to TRBD1 covers 8 bases. Trimming at V came to 3 bases and at J to 7 bases, leaving 13 bases not matched to a gene. CDR3 length equals 16 residues. The V gene's germline CDR1 is MDHEN and CDR2 SYDVKM.

Many counts were recorded for this clonotype. V is TRBV20-1 and J is TRBJ2-5, with 16 bases fitting TRBD2. The CDR3 contains 15 residues. V lost 6 bases, J lost 3 bases, and 4 bases stayed unmatched. The V gene's germline CDR1 is DFQATT and CDR2 SNEGSKA (reference sequence). CDR3 DNA: TGCAGTGCGGCCGGGACTAGCGGGAGGGAAGAGACCCAGTACTTC. Translating it yields CSAAGTSGREETQYF.

The chain recombines TRBV24-1 with TRBJ1-5, with D tentatively TRBD1 (5 bases). Trimming took 5 bases from V and 2 from J, leaving 9 bases between them. Germline V gene sequence: CDR1 KGHDR, CDR2 SFDVKD. The CDR3 has 14 residues. Here the CDR3 reads CATSGDGGNQPQHF. In DNA, the CDR3 is TGTGCCACCAGTGGGGACGGAGGCAATCAGCCCCAGCATTTT.

This clonotype turned up a few times. V and J are TRBV5-6 and TRBJ2-2; TRBD1 might be the D (7 bases). Germline values: CDR1 SGHDT, CDR2 YYEEEE. With 1 base removed from V and 3 bases from J, the gap between germline ends came to 13 bases. CDR3 length: 16 amino acids. The DNA for the CDR3 is TGTGCCAGCAGCTTGATTCGGGGGACAGACACCGGGGAGCTGTTTTTT. The encoded protein is CASSLIRGTDTGELFF.

The V call is TRBV9, the J call TRBJ2-7, with 11 bases aligning to TRBD2. The J call may be wrong; the DNA end is better matched by TRBJ2-1. The CDR3 has 15 residues. The germline V gene has CDR1 SGDLS and CDR2 YYNGEE. Here the CDR3 reads CASSFGTSGTNEQFF. The CDR3 DNA is TGTGCCAGCAGCTTTGGGACTAGCGGAACAAATGAGCAGTTCTTC.

This clonotype was seen a handful of times. The chain combines TRBV14 with TRBJ2-5; D possibly uses TRBD1 or TRBD2 (5 bases each). V was pared by 5 bases and J by 1 base, with 20 bases between. This CDR3 has 17 amino acids. Germline CDR1 is SGHDN and CDR2 is FVKESK. The CDR3 here is CASSSIGHPGTQETQYF. The CDR3 DNA is TGTGCCAGCAGCTCAATAGGACACCCGGGAACCCAAGAGACCCAGTACTTC.

The table lists this clonotype with many counts. The genes are TRBV12-3 or TRBV12-4 and TRBJ2-7; D is possibly TRBD2 (5 bases). Trimming shortened V by 5 bases and J by 5 bases, and 16 bases separated the two germline ends. The CDR3 runs to 14 residues. The CDR3 DNA reads TGTGCCAGCAGTGGAAGTGGGAGAGGTGACGAGCAGTACTTC. Translation gives CASSGSGRGDEQYF.

V and J are TRBV5-1 and TRBJ1-1; D ambiguous. There are 14 residues in the CDR3. Germline-derived CDR1 and CDR2 are SGHRS and YFSETQ. V was shortened by 6 bases and J by 8 bases, with 20 bases between the two germline ends. Here the CDR3 DNA reads TGCGCCAGCAAGGGTGATGGGCAGAACTTAGAAGCTTTCTTT. It codes for CASKGDGQNLEAFF.

The J gene is TRBJ2-5, the V gene TRBV5-1; D is possibly TRBD1 (6 bases). The CDR3 has 12 residues. Per the germline V gene, CDR1 is SGHRS and CDR2 is YFSETQ. Trimming pared 0 bases from V and 7 bases from J, leaving 7 bases between. The DNA for the CDR3 is TGCGCCAGCAGCTTGGCGGACAGGACCCAGTACTTC. This translates into CASSLADRTQYF.

The V call is TRBV7-2, the J call TRBJ1-6; the D is unclear. Trimming shortened V by 5 bases and J by 5 bases, and 25 bases separated the two germline ends. This CDR3 is 19 amino acids long. Germline loops: CDR1 SGHTA, CDR2 FQGNSA. The CDR3 DNA reads TGTGCCAGCAGCCCACTAGCGGGAGGGATCACCGGTCATAATTCACCCCTCCACTTT. Residues: CASSPLAGGITGHNSPLHF.

This clonotype was seen ten or more times. V and J are TRBV7-9 and TRBJ2-7; D is possibly TRBD1 (6 bases). V was trimmed by 1 base and J by 5 bases, leaving 21 bases between them. The germline gives CDR1 SEHNR, CDR2 FQNEAQ (reference sequence). This CDR3 comprises 17 residues. The CDR3: CASSLGGRGLPRNEQYF. In DNA, the CDR3 is TGTGCCAGCAGCTTAGGGGGCAGGGGTTTACCGAGAAACGAGCAGTACTTC.

This clonotype occurred many times. V usage is TRBV7-3 and J usage is TRBJ1-6; no firm D call. The CDR3 has 16 amino acids. Trimming stripped 7 bases from V and 0 bases from J, with 13 bases between. CDR1 and CDR2 (germline): SGHTA, FQGTGA. The CDR3 region has the DNA TGTGCCAGCATCCTGACCTTTGGCTCCTATAATTCACCCCTCCACTTT. Residues: CASILTFGSYNSPLHF.

This clonotype was detected many times. V gene TRBV7-9 combines with J gene TRBJ2-7; D is unclear. Germline V gene data show CDR1 as SEHNR and CDR2 as FQNEAQ (reference sequence). The V end was cut by 5 bases, the J end by 3 bases, with 8 bases between. CDR3 length: 12 amino acids. CDR3 residues: CASSPGNYEQYF. The CDR3 DNA is TGTGCCAGCAGCCCGGGTAACTACGAGCAGTACTTC.

This clonotype has at least ten counts. This rearrangement joins TRBV20-1 to TRBJ2-6; no reliable D call. V lost 4 bases, J lost 3 bases, and 19 bases lay in between. CDR3 length: 17 amino acids. Germline lookup yields CDR1 DFQATT and CDR2 SNEGSKA (reference sequence). DNA of the CDR3: TGCAGTGCTATCCCCACTACGGTATTGTTTGGGGCCAACGTCCTGACTTTC. Translation gives CSAIPTTVLFGANVLTF.

This clonotype was seen only once. The chain couples TRBV7-9 to TRBJ2-5, with 7 bases that match TRBD1. Germline lookup yields CDR1 SEHNR and CDR2 FQNEAQ (reference sequence). CDR3 length: 15 residues. Trimming cost V 3 bases and J 5 bases; bases outside gene matches: 9. The CDR3 bases are TGTGCCAGCAGCTTCTCGACAGGGTTCGGGGAGACCCAGTACTTC. Its translation: CASSFSTGFGETQYF.

This clonotype was counted ten times or more. The chain couples TRBV5-1 to TRBJ1-4, with D possibly being TRBD1 (6 bases). V was pared by 6 bases and J by 4 bases, with 13 bases between. The CDR3 has 14 amino acids. Germline CDR1 reads SGHRS; CDR2 reads YFSETQ. The CDR3 sequence is CASTYEGHNEKLFF. The DNA of the CDR3 is TGCGCCAGCACCTACGAGGGACATAATGAAAAACTGTTTTTT.

Points on this clonotype: A much larger clone sits a single nucleotide away, making a read error possible. V gene TRBV6-1 combines with J gene TRBJ2-2, with D unclear. The germline gives CDR1 MNHNS, CDR2 SASEGT. The CDR3 runs to 13 residues. Trimming took off 6 bases at V and 2 bases at J, with 7 bases between the two ends. The CDR3 protein is CASRTDNTGELFF. For the CDR3, the DNA is TGTGCCAGCAGGACGGACAACACCGGGGAGCTGTTTTTT.

Comments on this clonotype: Its ends do not fully match the called genes, so a read error is possible. The chain carries TRBV5-1 and TRBJ1-2; D may be TRBD1 (5 bases). CDR1 and CDR2 (germline): SGHRS, YFSETQ. There are 13 residues in the CDR3. The CDR3 is CASSPGTEYDYTF. The CDR3 DNA reads as TGCGCCAGCAGCCCCGGGACTGAGTATGACTACACCTTC. Full variable domain (rest looked up from reference TRBV5-1 and TRBJ1-2): KAGVTQTPRYLIKTRGQQVTLSCSPISGHRSVSWYQQTPGQGLQFLFEYFSETQRNKGNFPGRFSGRQFSNSRSEMNVSTLELGDSALYLCASSPGTEYDYTFGSGTRLTVV.

The sample holds many counts of this clonotype. The rearrangement uses TRBV28 and TRBJ1-1; D is perhaps TRBD1 (5 bases). CDR1 MDHEN and CDR2 SYDVKM come from the germline V gene. The CDR3 loop spans 12 amino acids. V was clipped by 4 bases and J by 4 bases, with 7 bases between them. CDR3 amino acids: CASSSRVTEAFF. CDR3 in DNA: TGTGCCAGCAGTTCCAGGGTCACTGAAGCTTTCTTT.

This clonotype has at least ten counts. This sequence joins TRBV5-1 and TRBJ2-5, with D perhaps matching TRBD1 (6 bases). The CDR3 runs 14 residues. Deletions cut 5 bases from V and 2 bases from J, with 13 bases between. Germline V gene sequence: CDR1 SGHRS, CDR2 YFSETQ. The CDR3 bases are TGCGCCAGCAGGCTATATGGACAGCAAGAGACCCAGTACTTC. Protein: CASRLYGQQETQYF.

The CDR3 reads CSARDSRTGYGYTF. The CDR3 DNA follows: TGCAGTGCTAGAGACTCAAGGACAGGCTATGGCTACACCTTC. The rearrangement uses TRBV20-1 and TRBJ1-2, with TRBD1 matching over 7 bases. The CDR3 is 14 amino acids. Germline values: CDR1 DFQATT, CDR2 SNEGSKA (reference sequence). J lost 4 bases, V lost 0 bases, and 5 bases had no gene match.